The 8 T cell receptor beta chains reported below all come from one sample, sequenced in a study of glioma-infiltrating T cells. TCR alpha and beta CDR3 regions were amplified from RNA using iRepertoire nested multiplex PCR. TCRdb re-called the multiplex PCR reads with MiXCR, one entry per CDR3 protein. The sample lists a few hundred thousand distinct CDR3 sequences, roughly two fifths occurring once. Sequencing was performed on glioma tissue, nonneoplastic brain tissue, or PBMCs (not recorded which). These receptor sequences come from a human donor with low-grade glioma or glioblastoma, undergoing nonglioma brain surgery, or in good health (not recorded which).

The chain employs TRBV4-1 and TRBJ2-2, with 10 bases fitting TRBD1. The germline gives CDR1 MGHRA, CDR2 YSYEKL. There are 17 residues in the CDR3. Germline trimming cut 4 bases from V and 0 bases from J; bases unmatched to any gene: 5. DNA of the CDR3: TGCGCCAGCAGCCCGGGACAGGGGAAGGCGAACACCGGGGAGCTGTTTTTT. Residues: CASSPGQGKANTGELFF.

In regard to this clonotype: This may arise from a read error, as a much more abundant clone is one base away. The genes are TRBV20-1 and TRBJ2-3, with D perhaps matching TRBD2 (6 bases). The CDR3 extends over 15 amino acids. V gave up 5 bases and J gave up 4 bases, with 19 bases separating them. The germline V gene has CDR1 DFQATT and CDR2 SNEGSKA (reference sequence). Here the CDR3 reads CSALSTRGSADTQYF. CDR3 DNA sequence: TGCAGTGCTTTATCGACTAGAGGTTCAGCAGATACGCAGTATTTT.

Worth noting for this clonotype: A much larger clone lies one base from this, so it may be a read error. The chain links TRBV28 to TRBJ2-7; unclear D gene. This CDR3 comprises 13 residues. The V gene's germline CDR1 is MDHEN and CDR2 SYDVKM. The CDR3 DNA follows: TGTGCCAGCAGTTTTTTAGGCACCTACGGGCAGTACTTC. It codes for CASSFLGTYGQYF. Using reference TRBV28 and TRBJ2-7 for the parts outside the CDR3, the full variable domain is DVKVTQSSRYLVKRTGEKVFLECVQDMDHENMFWYRQDPGLGLRLIYFSYDVKMKEKGDIPEGYSVSREKKERFSLILESASTNQTSMYLCASSFLGTYGQYFGPGTRLTVT.

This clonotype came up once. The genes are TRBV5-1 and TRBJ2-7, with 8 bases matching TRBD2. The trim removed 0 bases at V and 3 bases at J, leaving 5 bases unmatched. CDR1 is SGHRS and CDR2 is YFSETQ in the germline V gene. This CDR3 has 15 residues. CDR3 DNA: TGCGCCAGCAGCTTGGTTCTACGGGAGGGCTACGAGCAGTACTTC. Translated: CASSLVLREGYEQYF.

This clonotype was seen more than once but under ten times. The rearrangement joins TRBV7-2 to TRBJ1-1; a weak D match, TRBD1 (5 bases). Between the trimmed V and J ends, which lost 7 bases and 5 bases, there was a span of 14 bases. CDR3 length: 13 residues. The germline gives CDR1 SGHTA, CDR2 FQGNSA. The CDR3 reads CASTRGYGTEAFF. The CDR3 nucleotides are TGTGCCAGCACCCGGGGCTACGGGACTGAAGCTTTCTTT.

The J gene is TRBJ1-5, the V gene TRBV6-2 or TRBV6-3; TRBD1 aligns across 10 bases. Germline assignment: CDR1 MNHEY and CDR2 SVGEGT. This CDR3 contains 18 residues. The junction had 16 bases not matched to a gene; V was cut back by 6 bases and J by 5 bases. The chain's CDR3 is CASSYRYVTGTGDQPQHF. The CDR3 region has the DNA TGTGCCAGCAGCTATCGATACGTCACCGGGACAGGGGATCAGCCCCAGCATTTT.

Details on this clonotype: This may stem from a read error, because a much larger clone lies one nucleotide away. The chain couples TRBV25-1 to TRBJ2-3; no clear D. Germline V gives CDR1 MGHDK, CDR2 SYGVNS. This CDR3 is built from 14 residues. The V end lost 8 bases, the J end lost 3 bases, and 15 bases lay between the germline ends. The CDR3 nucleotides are TGTGCCAGCGGTAAAACCCTACGGACAGATACGCAGTATTTT. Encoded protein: CASGKTLRTDTQYF. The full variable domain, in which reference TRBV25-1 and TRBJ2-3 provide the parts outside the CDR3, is EADIYQTPRYLVIGTGKKITLECSQTMGHDKMYWYQQDPGMELHLIHYSYGVNSTEKGDLSSESTVSRIRTEHFPLTLESARPSHTSQYLCASGKTLRTDTQYFGPGTRLTVL.

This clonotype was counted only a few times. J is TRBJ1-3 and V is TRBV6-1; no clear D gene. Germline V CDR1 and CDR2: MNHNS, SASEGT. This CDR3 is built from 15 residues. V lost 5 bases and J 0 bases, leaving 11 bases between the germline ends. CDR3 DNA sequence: TGTGCCAGCAGTTCCCCGGCGGGCTCTGGAAACACCATATATTTT. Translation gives CASSSPAGSGNTIYF.